One sample yielded the 14 T cell receptor beta chains listed below, sequenced in a study of Graves' ophthalmopathy and Graves' hyperthyroidism. The TCR beta CDR3 regions underwent amplification from RNA transcripts. Scientists carried out first-round RT-PCR using HTBI primers and then a second-round multiplex PCR. TCRdb reanalysed the multiplex PCR reads using MiXCR and keeps one entry per CDR3 protein. The sample carries roughly 600,000 distinct CDR3 sequences, approximately 37% recorded once. Specimen: peripheral blood or thyroid tissue (not recorded which). The source of these receptors is an adult man with Graves' hyperthyroidism.

This clonotype was seen at least ten times. J is TRBJ1-6 and V is TRBV10-2; D is perhaps TRBD1 (5 bases). V was trimmed by 6 bases and J by 7 bases, leaving 7 bases between them. Germline assignment: CDR1 WSHSY and CDR2 SAAADI. This CDR3 spans 12 amino acids. The CDR3 DNA sequence: TGCGCCAGCAGAACAGGAAATTCACCCCTCCACTTT. It specifies CASRTGNSPLHF.

This clonotype was counted ten times or more. This sequence joins TRBV20-1 and TRBJ2-7; TRBD2 matches 8 bases. J was trimmed by 4 bases and V by 6 bases; bases with no gene match: 14. Per the germline V gene, CDR1 is DFQATT and CDR2 is SNEGSKA (reference sequence). This CDR3 has 15 amino acids. The CDR3 spells CSAPSPAAGVYEQYF. The CDR3 DNA is TGCAGTGCCCCCTCCCCAGCAGCGGGGGTATACGAGCAGTACTTC.

The V gene is TRBV7-2, the J gene TRBJ1-6; D gene unclear. V lost 1 base to trimming and J lost 6 bases, with 10 bases between them. CDR3 size: 15 residues. Per germline, CDR1 SGHTA and CDR2 FQGNSA. The CDR3 loop reads CASSLGEGCNSPLHF. The CDR3 DNA reads TGTGCCAGCAGCTTAGGGGAGGGATGTAATTCACCCCTCCACTTT.

The table lists this clonotype with many counts. J is TRBJ1-2 and V is TRBV19; weak D call: TRBD1 (5 bases). CDR3 length: 15 residues. From germline, CDR1 is LNHDA and CDR2 SQIVND (reference sequence). Trimming stripped 4 bases from V and 3 bases from J, with 15 bases between. In DNA form, the CDR3 reads TGTGCCAGTAGTACCCCGGGAGGGACGCACTATGGCTACACCTTC. Its protein product is CASSTPGGTHYGYTF. The full variable domain, in which reference TRBV19 and TRBJ1-2 provide the parts outside the CDR3, is DGGITQSPKYLFRKEGQNVTLSCEQNLNHDAMYWYRQDPGQGLRLIYYSQIVNDFQKGDIAEGYSVSREKKESFPLTVTSAQKNPTAFYLCASSTPGGTHYGYTFGSGTRLTVV.

The table lists this clonotype with many counts. The chain combines TRBV6-5 with TRBJ1-6; the D gene is possibly TRBD1 (5 bases). Trimming cost V 5 bases and J 7 bases, with 15 bases left between them. There are 15 residues in the CDR3. The germline CDR1 and CDR2 sequences are MNHEY and SVGAGI. Here the CDR3 DNA reads TGTGCCAGCAGTCCACGCGCAGGGCGAAATTCACCCCTCCACTTT. Amino acid sequence: CASSPRAGRNSPLHF.

As regards this clonotype: A much bigger clone sits one base away, suggesting this may be a read error. V usage is TRBV10-3 and J usage is TRBJ1-2, with D hard to call. Germline V gene sequence: CDR1 ENHRY, CDR2 SYGVKD. The CDR3 consists of 12 residues. V was cut by 5 bases and J by 8 bases, with 12 bases left in between. In DNA form, the CDR3 reads TGTGCCATCAGTCAGACCTCTCGGGGCTACACCTTC. It encodes CAISQTSRGYTF.

This clonotype was counted ten times or more. V and J are TRBV9 and TRBJ2-7, with D perhaps being TRBD1 or TRBD2 (6 bases each). The V end was cut by 0 bases, the J end by 2 bases, with 15 bases between. The CDR3 length is 16 residues. CDR1 is SGDLS, CDR2 YYNGEE, per germline. CDR3 sequence (DNA): TGTGCCAGCAGCGTAGCAGGGGTCGGGGGAACCTACGAGCAGTACTTC. Its translation: CASSVAGVGGTYEQYF.

This chain connects TRBV4-3 to TRBJ1-4; D call uncertain. Deletions cut 0 bases from V and 4 bases from J, with 21 bases between. The germline V gene has CDR1 LGHNA and CDR2 YSLEER. The CDR3 has 19 residues. The CDR3 DNA follows: TGCGCCAGCAGCCAAGATACCGTCTTGGGCAGCCCCGGTAATGAAAAACTGTTTTTT. Residues: CASSQDTVLGSPGNEKLFF.

This clonotype has a count of ten or more. The chain recombines TRBV5-1 with TRBJ1-1; no reliable D call. Trimming removed 2 bases from V and 3 bases from J, with 8 bases in between. Germline V gene sequence: CDR1 SGHRS, CDR2 YFSETQ. The CDR3 is 13 amino acids. The DNA for the CDR3 is TGCGCCAGCAGCTTCGCAGCTGACACTGAAGCTTTCTTT. Translation: CASSFAADTEAFF.

There are many counts of this clonotype. The V gene is TRBV7-9, the J gene TRBJ2-5; 7 bases map to TRBD1. CDR3 length: 16 residues. Looked up from germline, CDR1 is SEHNR and CDR2 is FQNEAQ (reference sequence). V was pared by 2 bases and J by 1 base, with 7 bases of the junction left unmatched. The CDR3: CASSLIPGTAQETQYF. The CDR3 region has the DNA TGTGCCAGCAGCTTAATCCCCGGGACAGCCCAAGAGACCCAGTACTTC.

J is TRBJ1-1 and V is TRBV4-3; 9 bases line up with TRBD1. The germline gives CDR1 LGHNA, CDR2 YSLEER. After removal of 5 bases from V and 6 bases from J, the junction contained 7 bases not matched to a gene. CDR3 length: 14 amino acids. Here the CDR3 reads CASSAGTGSPEAFF. The CDR3 bases are TGCGCCAGCAGCGCCGGGACAGGGTCGCCTGAAGCTTTCTTT.

In its sample, this clonotype was seen many times. The rearrangement joins TRBV20-1 to TRBJ2-7, with D perhaps TRBD1 or TRBD2 (5 bases each). Trimming cost V 0 bases and J 4 bases, with 13 bases left between them. The CDR3 has 14 residues. Per germline, CDR1 DFQATT and CDR2 SNEGSKA (reference sequence). The CDR3 nucleotides read TGCAGTGCTAGAGATTGGGGGAAGGGGTACGAGCAGTACTTC. It codes for CSARDWGKGYEQYF.

This clonotype has a handful of counts. The chain combines TRBV20-1 with TRBJ2-3, with TRBD2 matching 9 bases. In germline, CDR1 is DFQATT, CDR2 SNEGSKA (reference sequence). This CDR3 is 18 amino acids long. The V gene end was trimmed by 1 base and the J gene end by 2 bases; junction bases not matched to a gene: 13. The CDR3: CSARVPTTSGGITDTQYF. The CDR3 nucleotides are TGCAGTGCTAGAGTCCCGACGACTAGCGGAGGCATCACAGATACGCAGTATTTT.

This clonotype occurred once. V and J are TRBV7-6 and TRBJ2-3; no clear D. Trimming removed 1 base from V and 4 bases from J, with 15 bases in between. The CDR3 extends over 16 amino acids. Germline CDR1 and CDR2: SGHVS and FNYEAQ. The CDR3 nucleotides read TGTGCCAGCAGCTTAGTCGCGCTGGGATTGGCAGATACGCAGTATTTT. Protein: CASSLVALGLADTQYF.